This T cell receptor beta chain is drawn from a study of tumor-infiltrating lymphocytes in primary liver carcinoma. In the study overall: Patients of both sexes were 30 to 69 years old. Study outcomes and limitations: Tumors reached a significantly greater top-250-clone fraction than blood did (p = 0.039). The overlap of tumor-adjacent and tumor-blood pairs was smaller than that of tumor region pairs.

Co-extracting RNA and DNA was done with roughly 17-32 mg of unsorted bulk tissue as input. Over 75% of the cells were viable tumor cells in every tumor sample. Production of TCR beta cDNA used around 500 ng total RNA together with a constant-region primer. Libraries for TCR beta were built through three nested multiplex PCR rounds, which together made up a slightly modified ARM-PCR procedure. The study ran its first two PCR rounds for 9 to 10 cycles each, using TRBV1-TRBV30 forward primers and a C-beta reverse primer. TCRdb processed the multiplex PCR reads anew with MiXCR; each CDR3 protein has one entry. Here the sample spans about 97,000 distinct CDR3 sequences, around 66% being singletons. The germline V gene encodes CDR1 SGHVS and CDR2 FQNEAQ. The CDR3 loop spans 13 amino acids. The V gene lost 2 bases and the J gene lost 9 bases, with 11 bases spanning the gap. This clonotype has a single count. What it recognizes is unknown. A clone one base away is much larger, so this may be a read error.

The receptor comes from a woman aged 60 to 75 with primary liver carcinoma and hepatitis B virus infection. The chain uses TRBV7-8 and TRBJ2-1; D gene unclear. Sequencing input: liver tumor tissue from sampling region 2. Noted subset: tumor region T2, inferior pole. For the CDR3, the DNA is TGTGCCAGCAGCTTACCAAGAAACAGTGAGCAGTTCTTC. Amino acids: CASSLPRNSEQFF.